This record covers a single TCR beta chain. Its antigen is as yet unknown. The entry originates in a study of OX40 agonist ivuxolimab in advanced cancers. Whole-study context: Eligibility admitted prior anti-PD-1, anti-PD-L1 or anti-CTLA-4 therapy; around 42% had some.

Only in-frame clones appear in the TCRdb table, and some are missing; sequencing was by immunoSEQ multiplex PCR. The sample shows about 66,000 clones, roughly 85% of them seen only once. Whole-study results and caveats: Compared with CD4+, CD8+ T cells on average had more expanded clones. It was also the case that some nonresponders had low normalized T-cell clonal expansion.

The CDR3 is 12 amino acids. V gave up 2 bases and J gave up 14 bases, with 10 bases separating them. Looked up from germline, CDR1 is KGHSH and CDR2 is LQKENI. The J gene is TRBJ1-6, the V gene TRBV18; D is unresolved. Sequenced here: CD4+ or CD8+ T cells sorted from blood, sampled in a trial of the OX40 agonist ivuxolimab. This TCR came from an adult with an advanced solid tumor such as melanoma, head and neck, liver or kidney cancer. The CDR3 bases are TGTGCCAGCTCACCAAGCAGTGAGTCCCTCCACTTT. Encoded protein: CASSPSSESLHF.